The T cell receptor (beta chain) under discussion was sequenced for a study of control samples from healthy donors and cancer patients. Using immunoSEQ multiplex PCR, the repertoire was profiled, and TCRdb retains in-frame clones only, with some absent. The table includes about 220,000 clones, around 94% detected once. Sequencing was carried out using blood. The sequence was collected from a man aged 50 to 60 in good health.

CDR3 bases: TGTGCCAGCAGTTTAGGGTCCCTTGTCTACACCTTC. Translation: CASSLGSLVYTF. The chain combines TRBV12-3 or TRBV12-4 with TRBJ1-2; no clear D. The CDR3 extends over 12 amino acids. The V end lost 1 base, the J end lost 10 bases, and 10 bases lay between the germline ends.